This TCR beta chain was sequenced in a study of cytomegalovirus exposure and HLA in healthy donors. In the study overall: Ancestry clustering placed about 86% of over 300 genotyped donors in the Caucasian-associated cluster. Notes on the study in general: Earlier analysis looked at TCR beta V segments, and most were productive about 90% or about 30% of the time. Sequencing likely produced, as an artifact, a cluster of highly shared sequence variants.

The PCR had 60 Vbeta and 13 Jbeta primers. Per the study methods: Later work found 74 million or so unique TCR beta chains, with 9.5 million to 11 million shared. This table comes from immunoSEQ multiplex PCR, and its TCRdb copy is limited to in-frame clones, with some not included. Clonal size and the V and J genes are those of that table, whereas D and trimming came from the DNA. The table shows under 300,000 clones, with 70% to 90% occurring only once. As for this clone: What it recognizes is unknown.

The germline CDR1 and CDR2 sequences are MNHNS and SASEGT. The CDR3 contains 15 residues. V shed 7 bases and J 6 bases; nucleotides not matched to a gene: 8. J is TRBJ2-5 and V is TRBV6-1; 13 bases map to TRBD2. What was sequenced was PBMCs. The TCR sequence derives from a middle-aged man in good health and CMV-seropositive. The CDR3 coding sequence is TGTGCCAGCACCCCACTAGCGGGAGGGCCTCAGACCCAGTACTTC. Translation gives CASTPLAGGPQTQYF.